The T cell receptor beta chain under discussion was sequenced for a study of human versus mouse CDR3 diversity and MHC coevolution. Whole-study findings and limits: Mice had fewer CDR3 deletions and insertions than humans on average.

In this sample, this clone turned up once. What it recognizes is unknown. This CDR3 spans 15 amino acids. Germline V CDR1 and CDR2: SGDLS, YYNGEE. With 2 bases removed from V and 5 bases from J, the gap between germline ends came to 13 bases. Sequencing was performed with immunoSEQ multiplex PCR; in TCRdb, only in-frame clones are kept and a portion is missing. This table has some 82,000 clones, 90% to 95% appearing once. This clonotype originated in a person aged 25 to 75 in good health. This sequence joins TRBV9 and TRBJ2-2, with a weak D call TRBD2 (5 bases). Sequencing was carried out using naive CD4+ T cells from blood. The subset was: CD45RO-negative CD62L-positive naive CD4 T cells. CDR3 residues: CASSVQDSRTGELFF. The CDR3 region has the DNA TGTGCCAGCAGCGTTCAGGACTCGAGGACCGGGGAGCTGTTTTTT.